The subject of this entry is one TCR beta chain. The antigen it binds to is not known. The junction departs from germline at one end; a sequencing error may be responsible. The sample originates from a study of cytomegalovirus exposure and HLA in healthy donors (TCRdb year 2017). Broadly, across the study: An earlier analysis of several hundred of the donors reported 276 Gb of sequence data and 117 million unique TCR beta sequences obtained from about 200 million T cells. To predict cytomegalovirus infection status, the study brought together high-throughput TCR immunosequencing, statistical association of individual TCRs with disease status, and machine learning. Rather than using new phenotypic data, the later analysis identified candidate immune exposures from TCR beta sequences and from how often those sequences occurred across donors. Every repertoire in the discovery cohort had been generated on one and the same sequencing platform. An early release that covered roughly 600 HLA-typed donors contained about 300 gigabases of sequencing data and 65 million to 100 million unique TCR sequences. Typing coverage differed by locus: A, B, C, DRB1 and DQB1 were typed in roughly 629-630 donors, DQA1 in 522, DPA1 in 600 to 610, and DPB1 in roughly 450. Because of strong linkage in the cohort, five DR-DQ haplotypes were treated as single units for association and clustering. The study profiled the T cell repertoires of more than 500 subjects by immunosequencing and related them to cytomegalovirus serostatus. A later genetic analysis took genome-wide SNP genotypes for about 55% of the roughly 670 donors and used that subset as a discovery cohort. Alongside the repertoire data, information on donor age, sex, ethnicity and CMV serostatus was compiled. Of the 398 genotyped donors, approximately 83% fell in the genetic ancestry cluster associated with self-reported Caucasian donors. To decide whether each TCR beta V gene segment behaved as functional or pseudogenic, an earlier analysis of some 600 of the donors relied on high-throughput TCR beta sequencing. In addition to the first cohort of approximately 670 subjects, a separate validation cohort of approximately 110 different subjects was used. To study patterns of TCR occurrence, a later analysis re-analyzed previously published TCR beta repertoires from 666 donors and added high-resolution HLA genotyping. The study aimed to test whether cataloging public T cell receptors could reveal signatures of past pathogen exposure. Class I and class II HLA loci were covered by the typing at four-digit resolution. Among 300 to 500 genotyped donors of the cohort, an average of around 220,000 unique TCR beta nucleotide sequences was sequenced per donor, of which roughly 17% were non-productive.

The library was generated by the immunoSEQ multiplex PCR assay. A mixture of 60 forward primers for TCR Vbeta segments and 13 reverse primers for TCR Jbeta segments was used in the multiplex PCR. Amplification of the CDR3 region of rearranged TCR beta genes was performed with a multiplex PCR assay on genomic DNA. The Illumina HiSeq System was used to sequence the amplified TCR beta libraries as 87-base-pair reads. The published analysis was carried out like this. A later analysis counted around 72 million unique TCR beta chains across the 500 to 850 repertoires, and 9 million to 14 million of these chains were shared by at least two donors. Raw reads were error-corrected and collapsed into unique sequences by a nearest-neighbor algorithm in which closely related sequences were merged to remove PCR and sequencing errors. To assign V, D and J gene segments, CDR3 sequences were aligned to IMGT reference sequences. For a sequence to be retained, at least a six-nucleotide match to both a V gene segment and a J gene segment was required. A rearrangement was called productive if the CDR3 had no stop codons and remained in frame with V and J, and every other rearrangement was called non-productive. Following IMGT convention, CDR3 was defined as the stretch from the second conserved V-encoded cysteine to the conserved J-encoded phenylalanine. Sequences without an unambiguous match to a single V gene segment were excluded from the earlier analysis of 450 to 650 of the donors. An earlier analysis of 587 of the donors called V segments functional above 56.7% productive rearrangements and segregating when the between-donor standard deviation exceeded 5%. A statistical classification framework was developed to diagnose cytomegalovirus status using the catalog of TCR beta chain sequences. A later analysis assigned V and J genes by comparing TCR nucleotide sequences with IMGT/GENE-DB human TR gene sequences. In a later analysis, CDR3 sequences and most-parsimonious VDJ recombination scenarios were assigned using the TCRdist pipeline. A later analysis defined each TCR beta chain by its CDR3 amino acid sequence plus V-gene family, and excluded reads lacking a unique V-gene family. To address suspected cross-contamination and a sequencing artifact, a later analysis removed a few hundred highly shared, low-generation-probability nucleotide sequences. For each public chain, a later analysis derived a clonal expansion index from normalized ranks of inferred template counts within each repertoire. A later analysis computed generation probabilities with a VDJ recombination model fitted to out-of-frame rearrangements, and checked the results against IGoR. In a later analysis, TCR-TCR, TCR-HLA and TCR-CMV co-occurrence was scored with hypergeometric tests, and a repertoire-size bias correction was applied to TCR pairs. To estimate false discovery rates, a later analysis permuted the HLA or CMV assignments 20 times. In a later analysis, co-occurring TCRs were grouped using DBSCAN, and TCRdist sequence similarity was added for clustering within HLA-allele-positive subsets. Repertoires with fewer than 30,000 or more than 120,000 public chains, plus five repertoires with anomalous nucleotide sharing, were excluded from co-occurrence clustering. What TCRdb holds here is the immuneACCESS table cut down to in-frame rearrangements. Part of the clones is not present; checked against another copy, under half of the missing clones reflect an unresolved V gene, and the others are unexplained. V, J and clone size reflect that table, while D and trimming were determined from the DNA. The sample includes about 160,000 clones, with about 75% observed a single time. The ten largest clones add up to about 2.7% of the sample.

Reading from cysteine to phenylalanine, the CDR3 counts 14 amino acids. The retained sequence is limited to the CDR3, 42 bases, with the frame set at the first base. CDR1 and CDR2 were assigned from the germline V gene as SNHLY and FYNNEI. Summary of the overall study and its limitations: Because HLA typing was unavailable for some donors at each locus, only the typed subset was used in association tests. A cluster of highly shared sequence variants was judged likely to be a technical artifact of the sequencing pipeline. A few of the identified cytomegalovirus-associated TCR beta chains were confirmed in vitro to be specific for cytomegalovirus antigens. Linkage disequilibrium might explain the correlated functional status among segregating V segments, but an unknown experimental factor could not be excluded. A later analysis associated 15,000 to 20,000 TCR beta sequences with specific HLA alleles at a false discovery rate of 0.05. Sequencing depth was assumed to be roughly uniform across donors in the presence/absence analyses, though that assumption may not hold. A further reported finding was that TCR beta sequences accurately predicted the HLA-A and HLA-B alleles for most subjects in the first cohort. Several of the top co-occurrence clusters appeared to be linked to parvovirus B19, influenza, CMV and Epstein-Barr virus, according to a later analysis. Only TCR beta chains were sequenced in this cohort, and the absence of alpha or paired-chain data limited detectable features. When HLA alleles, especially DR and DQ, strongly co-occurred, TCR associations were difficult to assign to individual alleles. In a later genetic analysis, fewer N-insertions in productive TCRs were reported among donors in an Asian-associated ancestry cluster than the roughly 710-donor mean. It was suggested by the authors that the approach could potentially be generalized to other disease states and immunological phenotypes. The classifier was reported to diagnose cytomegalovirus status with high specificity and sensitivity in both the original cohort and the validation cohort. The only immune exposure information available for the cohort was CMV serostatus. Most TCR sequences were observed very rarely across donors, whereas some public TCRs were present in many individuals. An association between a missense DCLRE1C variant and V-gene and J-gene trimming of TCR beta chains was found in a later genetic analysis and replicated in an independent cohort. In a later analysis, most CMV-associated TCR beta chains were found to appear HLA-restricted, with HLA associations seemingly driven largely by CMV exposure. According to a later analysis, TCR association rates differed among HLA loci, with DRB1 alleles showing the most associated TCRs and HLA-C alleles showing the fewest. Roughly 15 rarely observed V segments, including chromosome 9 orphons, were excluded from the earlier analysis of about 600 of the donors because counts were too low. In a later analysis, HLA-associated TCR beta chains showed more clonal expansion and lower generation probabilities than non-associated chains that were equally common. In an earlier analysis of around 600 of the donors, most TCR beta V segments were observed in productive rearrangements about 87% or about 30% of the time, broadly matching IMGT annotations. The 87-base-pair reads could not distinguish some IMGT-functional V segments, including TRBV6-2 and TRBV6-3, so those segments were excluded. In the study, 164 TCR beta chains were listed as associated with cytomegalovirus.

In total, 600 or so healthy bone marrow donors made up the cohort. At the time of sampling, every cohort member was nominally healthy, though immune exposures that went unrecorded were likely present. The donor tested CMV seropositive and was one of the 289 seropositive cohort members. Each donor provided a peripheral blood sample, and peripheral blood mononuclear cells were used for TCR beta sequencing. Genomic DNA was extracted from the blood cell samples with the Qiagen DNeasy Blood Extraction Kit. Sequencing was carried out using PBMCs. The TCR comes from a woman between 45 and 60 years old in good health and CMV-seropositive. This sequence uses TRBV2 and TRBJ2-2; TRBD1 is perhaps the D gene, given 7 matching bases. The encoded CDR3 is CAGRRDSWPGELFF. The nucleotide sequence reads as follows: TGTGCCGGCAGGAGGGACAGCTGGCCCGGGGAGCTGTTTTTT.